The 8 T cell receptor beta chains in this list originate from one sample, sequenced in a study of blood T cell repertoires in COVID-19. The table came from immunoSEQ multiplex PCR; TCRdb's copy has only in-frame clones and leaves some out. The repertoire holds some 250,000 clones, with around 84% as singletons. The source material was PBMCs or T cells enriched from blood (not recorded which). Receptors were obtained from a man aged 18 to 35 who had recovered from COVID-19.

The chain couples TRBV13 to TRBJ2-2; 10 bases agree with TRBD2. This CDR3 region has 16 residues. The V gene's germline CDR1 is PRHDT and CDR2 FYEKMQ (reference sequence). V trimming: 2 bases; J trimming: 3 bases; junction bases outside the gene matches: 3. The CDR3 here is CASSLTSGDYTGELFF. CDR3 DNA: TGTGCCAGCAGCTTAACTAGCGGGGACTACACCGGGGAGCTGTTTTTT.

This chain uses TRBV29-1 with TRBJ2-3; tentative D call: TRBD1 (6 bases). Germline V gene data show CDR1 as SQVTM and CDR2 as ANQGSEA. Between the trimmed V and J ends, which lost 1 base and 2 bases, there was a span of 10 bases. This CDR3 is built from 14 residues. The CDR3 nucleotides read TGCAGCGTTGAAGCAGGGGCGATCACAGATACGCAGTATTTT. This sequence encodes CSVEAGAITDTQYF.

The rearrangement uses TRBV5-5 and TRBJ2-7; no definite D call. Trimming shortened V by 3 bases and J by 2 bases, and 12 bases separated the two germline ends. Per the germline V gene, CDR1 is SGHKS and CDR2 is YYEKEE (reference sequence). The CDR3 runs to 14 residues. The CDR3 bases are TGTGCCAGCAGCTCCGACTTAAGAACCTACGAGCAGTACTTC. Protein product: CASSSDLRTYEQYF.

The gene calls are TRBV7-3 and TRBJ2-1; 7 nucleotides line up with TRBD2. The CDR3 extends over 16 amino acids. V was pared by 0 bases and J by 6 bases, with 8 bases of the junction left unmatched. Germline V CDR1 and CDR2: SGHTA, FQGTGA. This chain's CDR3 is CASSLTLAVGGNEQFF. The CDR3, as DNA: TGTGCCAGCAGCTTAACCCTAGCGGTGGGGGGCAATGAGCAGTTCTTC.

The V call is TRBV5-4, the J call TRBJ2-1; 7 bases align to TRBD1. Germline V gives CDR1 SGHNT, CDR2 YYREEE (reference sequence). J gave up 5 bases and V 4 bases, and 6 bases lay outside the gene matches. This CDR3 has 14 residues. CDR3 coding DNA: TGTGCCAGCAGCCACCCGGGACAGAACAATGAGCAGTTCTTC. Its protein is CASSHPGQNNEQFF.

The chain links TRBV19 to TRBJ1-2; 7 nucleotides agree with TRBD1. J was trimmed by 4 bases and V by 5 bases; bases with no gene match: 10. The CDR3 is 15 residues long. Looked up from germline, CDR1 is LNHDA and CDR2 is SQIVND (reference sequence). CDR3 nucleotide sequence: TGTGCCAGTAGTTCTAGACAGGGTAGGGGCTATGGCTACACCTTC. Amino acid sequence: CASSSRQGRGYGYTF. Together with reference TRBV19 and TRBJ1-2, the CDR3 gives the full variable domain: DGGITQSPKYLFRKEGQNVTLSCEQNLNHDAMYWYRQDPGQGLRLIYYSQIVNDFQKGDIAEGYSVSREKKESFPLTVTSAQKNPTAFYLCASSSRQGRGYGYTFGSGTRLTVV.

The chain combines TRBV11-3 with TRBJ2-3; D perhaps matches TRBD1 (6 bases). The CDR3 covers 15 residues. V lost 5 bases and J lost 7, with 19 bases in between. CDR1 and CDR2 (germline): SGHNT, YENEEA. This CDR3 is CASSPRGLGQNTQYF. Here the CDR3 DNA reads TGTGCCAGCAGCCCACGGGGCTTGGGACAAAATACGCAGTATTTT.

The genes are TRBV6-5 and TRBJ1-1, with 8 bases that match TRBD1. The length of the CDR3 is 15 residues. V lost 4 bases, J lost 4 bases, and 8 bases stayed unmatched. CDR1 MNHEY and CDR2 SVGAGI come from the germline V gene. The CDR3 DNA reads TGTGCCAGCAGTTCGGACAGGGTGACTGGCACTGAAGCTTTCTTT. It yields the protein CASSSDRVTGTEAFF.